This T cell receptor (beta chain) was observed in a study of T cell repertoires in cytomegalovirus infection. Germline loops: CDR1 SGHDN, CDR2 FVKESK. This CDR3 comprises 13 residues. V lost 4 bases to trimming and J lost 10 bases; unmatched junction nucleotides: 9. TCRdb ran MiXCR on the reads and lists one entry per CDR3 protein. This sample carries fewer than 200,000 distinct CDR3 sequences, about 21% of them seen once, and the ten largest clones take approximately 3%. This clonotype was detected only a few times. The receptor was isolated from a human donor in good health (CMV status not recorded). Some clones in this sample may be carry-over from other donors' samples. Sequencing input: PBMCs. The rearrangement links TRBV14 to TRBJ1-1; 7 positions match TRBD1. In DNA form, the CDR3 reads TGTGCCAGCAGCCTCGACAGGGTGCGGGGAGCTTTCTTT. It specifies CASSLDRVRGAFF.